The present T cell receptor beta chain was sequenced within a study of blood T cell repertoires in COVID-19. Repertoires were generated with immunoSEQ multiplex PCR, while TCRdb's copy carries only in-frame clones and drops some. The sample carries some 150,000 clones, 75% to 85% recorded once. The V end lost 4 bases, the J end lost 7 bases, and 15 bases lay between the germline ends. There are 15 residues in the CDR3. Germline V lookup: CDR1 SGDLS, CDR2 YYNGEE. This rearrangement joins TRBV9 to TRBJ1-6, with D possibly matching TRBD1 (5 bases). Sequences were obtained from peripheral blood. This receptor was identified in a woman aged 55-70 years with COVID-19, enrolled during active disease. CDR3 region: CASSTRDWGNSPLHF. DNA for the CDR3: TGTGCCAGCAGCACCAGGGATTGGGGAAATTCACCCCTCCACTTT.